The next 10 T cell receptor beta chains were all read from a single sample in a study of cytomegalovirus exposure and HLA in healthy donors. PCR amplification relied on 60 Vbeta primers (plus 13 Jbeta primers). The data were produced by immunoSEQ multiplex PCR, yet TCRdb's version contains in-frame clones alone and is incomplete. The table includes around 84,000 clones, roughly 80% detected once. Material: PBMCs. These receptor sequences come from a human donor in good health.

The rearrangement uses TRBV7-8 and TRBJ2-5, with D unclear. Deletions cut 2 bases from V and 5 bases from J, with 6 bases between. This CDR3 has 12 residues. Germline V CDR1 and CDR2: SGHVS, FQNEAQ. The CDR3 coding sequence is TGTGCCAGCAGCTTATTGCGGGAGACCCAGTACTTC. This codes for CASSLLRETQYF.

The V gene is TRBV13, the J gene TRBJ2-7; 8 bases match TRBD2. CDR3 length: 17 residues. The J segment lost 1 base and the V segment lost 0 bases, leaving 8 bases of the junction unmatched. Germline V gene sequence: CDR1 PRHDT, CDR2 FYEKMQ (reference sequence). The CDR3: CASSLGEAGGPSYEQYF. The CDR3 DNA reads as TGTGCCAGCAGCTTAGGAGAGGCGGGGGGTCCTTCCTACGAGCAGTACTTC. Full variable domain (remainder filled in from reference TRBV13 and TRBJ2-7): AAGVIQSPRHLIKEKRETATLKCYPIPRHDTVYWYQQGPGQDPQFLISFYEKMQSDKGSIPDRFSAQQFSDYHSELNMSSLELGDSALYFCASSLGEAGGPSYEQYFGPGTRLTVT.

This chain joins TRBV4-3 and TRBJ1-2; 8 nucleotides agree with TRBD1. The germline CDR1 and CDR2 sequences are LGHNA and YSLEER. The trim removed 2 bases at V and 2 bases at J, leaving 4 bases unmatched. The CDR3 has 15 amino acids. In DNA form, the CDR3 reads TGCGCCAGCAGCCAAAGAGGACAGGGCAACTATGGCTACACCTTC. Protein sequence: CASSQRGQGNYGYTF.

V usage is TRBV2 and J usage is TRBJ1-2, with 8 bases fitting TRBD1. Germline values: CDR1 SNHLY, CDR2 FYNNEI. The V segment lost 4 bases and the J segment 5 bases; nucleotides outside the gene matches: 6. There are 14 residues in the CDR3. The CDR3 DNA sequence: TGTGCCAGCAGTGCGGGGGACAGGCAATATGGCTACACCTTC. The encoded protein is CASSAGDRQYGYTF.

This rearrangement joins TRBV18 to TRBJ1-1; D remains unclear. The ends were cut back, 0 bases at V and 5 bases at J, with 7 bases in the middle. The CDR3 extends over 13 amino acids. Germline loops: CDR1 KGHSH, CDR2 LQKENI. CDR3 loop: CASSPPSGTEAFF. The CDR3 DNA reads TGTGCCAGCTCACCACCCTCGGGGACTGAAGCTTTCTTT. The whole variable domain, filled in from reference TRBV18 and TRBJ1-1, reads NAGVMQNPRHLVRRRGQEARLRCSPMKGHSHVYWYRQLPEEGLKFMVYLQKENIIDESGMPKERFSAEFPKEGPSILRIQQVVRGDSAAYFCASSPPSGTEAFFGQGTRLTVV.

The CDR3 DNA is TGTGCCAGCAGCCTTGAGGGTAACTCCTACGAGCAGTACTTC. Translated: CASSLEGNSYEQYF. The V call is TRBV11-2, the J call TRBJ2-7, with D possibly being TRBD2 (5 bases). The CDR3 runs 14 residues. Looked up from germline, CDR1 is SGHAT and CDR2 is FQNNGV. V dropped 5 bases and J dropped 0 bases, with 11 bases sitting between them. The variable domain in full, with the rest retrieved from reference TRBV11-2 and TRBJ2-7, is EAGVAQSPRYKIIEKRQSVAFWCNPISGHATLYWYQQILGQGPKLLIQFQNNGVVDDSQLPKDRFSAERLKGVDSTLKIQPAKLEDSAVYLCASSLEGNSYEQYFGPGTRLTVT.

This clone was observed a single time. V is TRBV27 and J is TRBJ1-6; no clear D gene. V was cut by 5 bases and J by 7 bases, with 12 bases left in between. Germline V gene sequence: CDR1 MNHEY, CDR2 SMNVEV (reference sequence). The CDR3 runs to 14 residues. The CDR3: CASSEGEVNSPLHF. Here the CDR3 DNA reads TGTGCCAGCAGTGAGGGTGAGGTGAATTCACCCCTCCACTTT.

V and J are TRBV2 and TRBJ1-5; TRBD1 is a possible D gene (5 bases). The CDR3 is 13 amino acids. Germline assignment: CDR1 SNHLY and CDR2 FYNNEI. V was shortened by 1 base and J by 5 bases, with 6 bases between the two germline ends. Written as DNA, the CDR3 is TGTGCCAGCAGTGAAGTCAGGGATCAGCCCCAGCATTTT. Its translation: CASSEVRDQPQHF.

The gene calls are TRBV12-5 and TRBJ2-7; 12 bases align to TRBD2. This CDR3 has 13 residues. The V and J ends lost 6 bases and 7 bases, in that order; junction bases with no gene match: 4. Germline V gene lookup returns CDR1 LGHNT and CDR2 FRNRAP. The CDR3 DNA follows: TGTGCTAGTGGCCGCGGACTAGCGGGGGAGCAGTACTTC. It translates to CASGRGLAGEQYF.

This clone was seen a single time. J is TRBJ1-2 and V is TRBV19, with 9 bases lining up with TRBD1. V lost 4 bases, J lost 7 bases, and 7 bases stayed unmatched. This CDR3 has 14 amino acids. Germline V gene sequence: CDR1 LNHDA, CDR2 SQIVND (reference sequence). The CDR3 protein is CASSTLRDRVGYTF. DNA of the CDR3: TGTGCCAGTAGTACCCTGAGGGACAGGGTTGGCTACACCTTC. The entire variable domain, with the rest obtained from reference TRBV19 and TRBJ1-2, is as follows: DGGITQSPKYLFRKEGQNVTLSCEQNLNHDAMYWYRQDPGQGLRLIYYSQIVNDFQKGDIAEGYSVSREKKESFPLTVTSAQKNPTAFYLCASSTLRDRVGYTFGSGTRLTVV.